This TCR beta chain was recorded in a study of cytomegalovirus exposure and HLA in healthy donors. Study-wide background: Among about 179 million T cells, an earlier analysis found 117 million unique TCR beta sequences.

PCR was performed using 60 Vbeta and 13 Jbeta primers. The repertoire was sequenced with immunoSEQ multiplex PCR; TCRdb's copy has only in-frame clones and lacks some. The profile shows 150,000 to 200,000 clones, over 65% of them singletons. The CDR3 runs 14 residues. V shed 6 bases and J 7 bases; nucleotides not matched to a gene: 5. Per germline, CDR1 MNHEY and CDR2 SVGAGI. Study outcomes and limitations: A highly shared variant cluster was judged a likely technical artifact.

Details on this clone: What it binds is not known.

The rearrangement joins TRBV6-5 to TRBJ2-2, with 10 positions matching TRBD1. The sample comprised PBMCs. This receptor was taken from a woman aged 30 to 39 in good health and CMV-seropositive. This CDR3 reads CASRFGQGVGELFF. DNA of the CDR3: TGTGCCAGCAGATTTGGACAGGGGGTCGGGGAGCTGTTTTTT.